This T cell receptor beta chain comes out of a study of blood T cell repertoires in COVID-19. Background on the study: Researchers got acute and convalescent COVID-19 samples from the United States, Italy and Spain. Sample material is recorded as cDNA or gDNA derived from T cells, B-cell-depleted T cells, or PBMCs.

Source study methods: Cell counts per sample came from amplifying reference gene primers. Some clones are missing from TCRdb's copy, which holds only in-frame ones; the method was immunoSEQ multiplex PCR. Clonal size and the V and J genes are those of that table, whereas D and trimming came from the DNA. The sample lists 150,000 to 200,000 clones; 85% to 90% were seen once. Only one count was recorded for this clone. Sequencing was done on a sample of peripheral blood. This receptor was identified in a woman aged 55 to 70 with acute or convalescent COVID-19.

CDR3 DNA: TGTGCCAGCAGCTATGGACAGGGTATCACTGAAGCTTTCTTT. Amino acid sequence: CASSYGQGITEAFF. The V gene is TRBV7-9, the J gene TRBJ1-1, with 8 bases that match TRBD1. V shed 4 bases and J 4 bases; nucleotides not matched to a gene: 5. This CDR3 contains 14 residues. CDR1 is SEHNR, CDR2 FQNEAQ, per germline (reference sequence).